The clone carrying this T cell receptor (beta chain) occurred a few times. V was pared by 4 bases and J by 1 base, with 14 bases of the junction left unmatched. CDR1 SGHRS and CDR2 YFSETQ come from the germline V gene. The CDR3 totals 19 residues. This sample is drawn from a study of blood T cell repertoires in COVID-19. Original analysis: Amplification of reference gene primers was used by the study to estimate nucleated cell counts. Sequencing used immunoSEQ multiplex PCR; TCRdb keeps in-frame clones, though not all of them. V, J and clone size reflect that table, while D and trimming were determined from the DNA. The sample records approximately 140,000 clones, under 90% being singletons.

V usage is TRBV5-1 and J usage is TRBJ2-6, with 7 bases lining up with TRBD1. Sequencing was performed on peripheral blood. This receptor was taken from a woman older than 75 in a cohort sampled during active or convalescent COVID-19. The DNA of the CDR3 is TGCGCCAGCAGCCCTCAGGGACAGACCACCATGTCTGGGGCCAACGTCCTGACTTTC. This sequence encodes CASSPQGQTTMSGANVLTF.